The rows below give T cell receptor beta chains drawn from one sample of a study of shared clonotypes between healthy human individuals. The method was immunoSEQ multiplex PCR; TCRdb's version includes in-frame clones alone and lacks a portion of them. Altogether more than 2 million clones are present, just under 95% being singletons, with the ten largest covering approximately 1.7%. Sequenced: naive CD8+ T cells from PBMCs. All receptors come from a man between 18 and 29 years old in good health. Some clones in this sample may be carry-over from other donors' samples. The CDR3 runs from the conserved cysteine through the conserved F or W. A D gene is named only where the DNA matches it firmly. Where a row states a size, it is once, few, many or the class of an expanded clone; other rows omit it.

CDR3 DNA: TGTGCCAGCAGTGGATTAGGGAACACTGAAGCTTTCTTT; CDR3 protein: CASSGLGNTEAFF; D gene: NA; V gene: TRBV2; clone size: NA; J gene: TRBJ1-1
CDR3 DNA: TGTGCCATCAGTGACCCCGCAGGCGGGAGGGCCTCCTACGAGCAGTACTTC; CDR3 protein: CAISDPAGGRASYEQYF; D gene: TRBD2; V gene: TRBV10-3; clone size: once; J gene: TRBJ2-7
CDR3 DNA: TGTGCCAGCAGCTTGAAGCGGGAGGTCCCCCTCACAGATACGCAGTATTTT; CDR3 protein: CASSLKREVPLTDTQYF; D gene: TRBD2; V gene: TRBV5-4; clone size: NA; J gene: TRBJ2-3
CDR3 DNA: TGTGCCAGCAGTCAGGGTTATCACGAGCAGTACTTC; CDR3 protein: CASSQGYHEQYF; D gene: NA; V gene: TRBV6-5; clone size: NA; J gene: TRBJ2-7
CDR3 DNA: TGCGCCAGCAGCCAAGGGGTATGGACAGCGGGGGACTACGAGCAGTACTTC; CDR3 protein: CASSQGVWTAGDYEQYF; D gene: TRBD2; V gene: TRBV4-1; clone size: once; J gene: TRBJ2-7
CDR3 DNA: TGTGCCATCAGTGAGTCTCGCCATTTGAACACTGAAGCTTTCTTT; CDR3 protein: CAISESRHLNTEAFF; D gene: NA; V gene: TRBV10-3; clone size: NA; J gene: TRBJ1-1
CDR3 DNA: TGTGCCAGCAGTCCGACCTTGGGGTGGGATCAGCCCCAGCATTTT; CDR3 protein: CASSPTLGWDQPQHF; D gene: NA; V gene: TRBV28; clone size: NA; J gene: TRBJ1-5
CDR3 DNA: TGCGCCAGCAGCCAAGATAGAGCGTACACCGGGGAGCTGTTTTTT; CDR3 protein: CASSQDRAYTGELFF; D gene: NA; V gene: TRBV4-3; clone size: NA; J gene: TRBJ2-2
CDR3 DNA: TGTGCCAGCAGCTTCGGCGGGGCCACCTACGAGCAGTACTTC; CDR3 protein: CASSFGGATYEQYF; D gene: NA; V gene: TRBV11-2; clone size: NA; J gene: TRBJ2-7
CDR3 DNA: TGTGCCAGCAGTCCAAGAGGGGGACTAGCGAATGAGCAGTTCTTC; CDR3 protein: CASSPRGGLANEQFF; D gene: TRBD2; V gene: TRBV14; clone size: NA; J gene: TRBJ2-1
CDR3 DNA: TGTGCCAGCTCACCGATGACTAGCGGTTCCGGCACCGGGGAGCTGTTTTTT; CDR3 protein: CASSPMTSGSGTGELFF; D gene: TRBD2; V gene: TRBV18; clone size: few; J gene: TRBJ2-2
CDR3 DNA: TGTGCCTGGAGTGTGACAGGGGGCACTGAAGCTTTCTTT; CDR3 protein: CAWSVTGGTEAFF; D gene: TRBD1; V gene: TRBV30; clone size: NA; J gene: TRBJ1-1
CDR3 DNA: TGTGCCAGCAGCTTAACGGCAGGGGGAAAATACAATGAGCAGTTCTTC; CDR3 protein: CASSLTAGGKYNEQFF; D gene: TRBD1; V gene: TRBV7-3; clone size: NA; J gene: TRBJ2-1
CDR3 DNA: TGTGCCAGCAGCATCCAGGAAGGATCCTACGAGCAGTACTTC; CDR3 protein: CASSIQEGSYEQYF; D gene: NA; V gene: TRBV7-9; clone size: NA; J gene: TRBJ2-7
CDR3 DNA: TGCGCCAGCAGCCAAGACCCGACAGGGACTAACTATGGCTACACCTTC; CDR3 protein: CASSQDPTGTNYGYTF; D gene: TRBD1; V gene: TRBV4-3; clone size: NA; J gene: TRBJ1-2
CDR3 DNA: TGTGCCAGCAGCTTACCGGAATTCCCTATGAACACTGAAGCTTTCTTT; CDR3 protein: CASSLPEFPMNTEAFF; D gene: NA; V gene: TRBV7-6; clone size: NA; J gene: TRBJ1-1
CDR3 DNA: TGTGCCAGCAGCTTAGAAGCGGGGCCTGGGGATACGCAGTATTTT; CDR3 protein: CASSLEAGPGDTQYF; D gene: TRBD2; V gene: TRBV11-2; clone size: NA; J gene: TRBJ2-3
CDR3 DNA: TGCAGCGGCAACTCTCGTCACCCGACCTACAATGAGCAGTTCTTC; CDR3 protein: CSGNSRHPTYNEQFF; D gene: NA; V gene: TRBV29-1; clone size: NA; J gene: TRBJ2-1
CDR3 DNA: TGCAGCGTTGAAGCGGCCAGAAAAACTGAAGCTTTCTTT; CDR3 protein: CSVEAARKTEAFF; D gene: NA; V gene: TRBV29-1; clone size: NA; J gene: TRBJ1-1
CDR3 DNA: TGTGCCAGCAGTACGTTGGTTCTCAAGGCCAATGAGCAGTTCTTC; CDR3 protein: CASSTLVLKANEQFF; D gene: NA; V gene: TRBV7-9; clone size: NA; J gene: TRBJ2-1
CDR3 DNA: TGCGCCAGCAGCCAAGTTTCTACCGGGAACACTGAAGCTTTCTTT; CDR3 protein: CASSQVSTGNTEAFF; D gene: NA; V gene: TRBV4-1; clone size: NA; J gene: TRBJ1-1
CDR3 DNA: TGTGCCAGCAGTTCGACAGCCTTTAATGAGCAGTTCTTC; CDR3 protein: CASSSTAFNEQFF; D gene: NA; V gene: TRBV27; clone size: NA; J gene: TRBJ2-1
CDR3 DNA: TGTGCCAGCAGTTACTCGAGCGGGAGTCGCTCCTACGAGCAGTACTTC; CDR3 protein: CASSYSSGSRSYEQYF; D gene: TRBD2; V gene: TRBV6-5; clone size: NA; J gene: TRBJ2-7
CDR3 DNA: TGCGCCAGCAGCTTCGGCGGGAGGAGCTCCTACGAGCAGTACTTC; CDR3 protein: CASSFGGRSSYEQYF; D gene: TRBD2; V gene: TRBV5-1; clone size: once; J gene: TRBJ2-7
CDR3 DNA: TGTGCCAGCAGCGTAGTAGGTAGCGGGAGCGGGGAGACCCAGTACTTC; CDR3 protein: CASSVVGSGSGETQYF; D gene: TRBD2; V gene: TRBV9; clone size: NA; J gene: TRBJ2-5
CDR3 DNA: TGTGCCAGCAGCGGACGTGTGGTCAATGAGCAGTTCTTC; CDR3 protein: CASSGRVVNEQFF; D gene: NA; V gene: TRBV11-2; clone size: NA; J gene: TRBJ2-1
CDR3 DNA: TGCGCCAGCAGCCAAGGAGACCCATCTGGGATAGTCCGCTATGGCTACACCTTC; CDR3 protein: CASSQGDPSGIVRYGYTF; D gene: NA; V gene: TRBV4-1; clone size: NA; J gene: TRBJ1-2
CDR3 DNA: TGTGCCAGCAGTCCCGGGGGGGGGTTCAATCAGCCCCAGCATTTT; CDR3 protein: CASSPGGGFNQPQHF; D gene: NA; V gene: TRBV6-5; clone size: NA; J gene: TRBJ1-5
CDR3 DNA: TGTGCCAGCAGCCCCGGGACAGGGCCAACGAAGACCCAGTACTTC; CDR3 protein: CASSPGTGPTKTQYF; D gene: TRBD1; V gene: TRBV5-6; clone size: NA; J gene: TRBJ2-5
CDR3 DNA: TGTGCCAGCAGTTCGATCGACAGGGTTAACTATGGCTACACCTTC; CDR3 protein: CASSSIDRVNYGYTF; D gene: TRBD1; V gene: TRBV27; clone size: NA; J gene: TRBJ1-2